This TCR beta chain is from a study of preoperative IRX-2 immunotherapy in early breast cancer. Described treatment: preoperative locoregional IRX-2 cytokine immunotherapy. Assay: immunoSEQ multiplex PCR; the TCRdb copy retains only in-frame clones and omits some. The data hold approximately 34,000 clones, with nearly 95% observed a single time. CDR1 and CDR2 from the germline V gene are SEHNR and FQNEAQ (reference sequence). The CDR3 has 18 amino acids. J was trimmed by 1 base and V by 5 bases; bases with no gene match: 13. Specimen collection occurred from a patient treated with IRX-2 immunotherapy. The gene calls are TRBV7-9 and TRBJ2-7; 11 bases fit TRBD1. This TCR was recovered from a human donor with breast cancer. Written as DNA, the CDR3 is TGTGCCAGCAGCGGAGGGGGACAGGGGGTTATCTGGTCCTACGAGCAGTACTTC. It encodes CASSGGGQGVIWSYEQYF. The full variable domain, rest sourced from reference TRBV7-9 and TRBJ2-7, is DTGVSQNPRHKITKRGQNVTFRCDPISEHNRLYWYRQTLGQGPEFLTYFQNEAQLEKSRLLSDRFSAERPKGSFSTLEIQRTEQGDSAMYLCASSGGGQGVIWSYEQYFGPGTRLTVT.